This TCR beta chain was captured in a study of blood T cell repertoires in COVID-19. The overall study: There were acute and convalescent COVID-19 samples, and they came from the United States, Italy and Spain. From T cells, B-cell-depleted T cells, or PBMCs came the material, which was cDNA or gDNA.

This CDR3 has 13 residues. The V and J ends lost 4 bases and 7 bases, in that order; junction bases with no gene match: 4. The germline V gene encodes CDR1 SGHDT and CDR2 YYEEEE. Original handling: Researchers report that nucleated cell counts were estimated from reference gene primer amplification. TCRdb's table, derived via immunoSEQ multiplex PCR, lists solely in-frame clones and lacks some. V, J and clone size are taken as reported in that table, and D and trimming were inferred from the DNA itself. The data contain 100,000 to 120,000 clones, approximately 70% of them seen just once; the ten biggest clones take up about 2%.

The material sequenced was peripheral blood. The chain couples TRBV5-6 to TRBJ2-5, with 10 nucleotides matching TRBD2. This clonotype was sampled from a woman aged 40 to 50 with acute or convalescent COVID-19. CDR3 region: CASSERGGVTQYF. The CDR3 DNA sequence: TGTGCCAGCAGCGAGCGGGGGGGCGTGACCCAGTACTTC.